The clone carrying this T cell receptor (beta chain) was counted only a few times. Its antigen is undetermined. From RNA transcripts, TCR beta CDR3 regions were amplified. Primed by the HTBI set, a first-round RT-PCR was run on the TCR CDR3. From the multiplex PCR reads, TCRdb called clonotypes with MiXCR, one entry per CDR3 protein. Of 500,000 to 800,000 distinct CDR3 sequences detected, more than 14% appear once; the ten largest clones hold roughly an eighth. This sample was included in a study of T cells in Graves' hyperthyroidism and ophthalmopathy. At the level of the study: Peripheral blood samples were taken at initial diagnosis, prior to any treatment.

The CDR3 extends over 15 amino acids. Germline values: CDR1 SGHRS, CDR2 YFSETQ. The V and J ends lost 6 bases and 3 bases, in that order; junction bases with no gene match: 5. Study-wide findings and caveats: With a median lead of about 6.9 months before onset, the model predicted ophthalmopathy. Most expanded thyroid clonotypes above 0.001 recurred in blood.

Ophthalmopathy patients had moderate-to-severe active disease, CAS ≥3, NOSPECS ≥4, and disease duration under 3 months. The rearrangement links TRBV5-1 to TRBJ2-1; 11 bases are shared with TRBD2. The sequencing input was blood. This sequence originates from a woman aged 45-60 years with Graves' ophthalmopathy. This CDR3 is CASISGTSGYNEQFF. The CDR3, as DNA: TGCGCCAGCATTTCCGGGACTAGCGGCTACAATGAGCAGTTCTTC.